The 9 T cell receptor beta chains presented below share a single source sample, sequenced in a study of blood T cell repertoires in COVID-19. Method: immunoSEQ multiplex PCR; TCRdb's copy keeps in-frame clones and lacks some. The sample consists of about 330,000 clones, 75% to 85% of them appearing once. The sequenced sample was peripheral blood. The receptors were sampled from a human donor in a cohort sampled during active COVID-19.

V usage is TRBV6-4 and J usage is TRBJ2-7, with 13 bases fitting TRBD2. The germline V gene encodes CDR1 MRHNA and CDR2 SNTAGT. The CDR3 runs to 15 residues. V shed 6 bases and J 5 bases; nucleotides not matched to a gene: 7. Here the CDR3 reads CASSQTSGGVDEQYF. The CDR3 region has the DNA TGTGCCAGCAGCCAAACTAGCGGGGGGGTCGACGAGCAGTACTTC.

This clone has a handful of counts. The V and J genes are TRBV2 and TRBJ2-1; 10 bases agree with TRBD2. There are 14 residues in the CDR3. Germline CDR1 is SNHLY and CDR2 is FYNNEI. V shed 6 bases, J shed 8 bases, and the junction held 7 bases outside the gene matches. The CDR3 region is CASRERGGFDEQFF. The CDR3, as DNA: TGTGCCAGCAGGGAGCGGGGGGGCTTCGATGAGCAGTTCTTC.

The chain recombines TRBV7-2 with TRBJ1-2; 10 bases map to TRBD1. CDR3 length: 15 residues. Trimming cost V 1 base and J 8 bases; bases outside gene matches: 7. Germline CDR1 SGHTA, CDR2 FQGNSA. CDR3 nucleotides: TGTGCCAGCAGCTTAGGACAGGGGGCTTGGTACGGCTACACCTTC. This gives the protein CASSLGQGAWYGYTF.

The rearrangement joins TRBV3-1 (or the pseudogene TRBV3-2) to TRBJ2-1, with D possibly matching TRBD1 (7 bases). The CDR3 contains 14 residues. Trimming removed 5 bases at V and 6 bases at J, with 14 bases between. The germline gives CDR1 LGHDT, CDR2 YNNKEL (reference sequence). The CDR3 DNA sequence: TGTGCCAGCAGCTCCCGACAGGGAGGCAATGAGCAGTTCTTC. Its translation: CASSSRQGGNEQFF.

The chain employs TRBV6-1 and TRBJ1-6; TRBD1 agrees at 9 bases. This CDR3 comprises 16 residues. The trim removed 4 bases at V and 8 bases at J, leaving 9 bases unmatched. Per germline, CDR1 MNHNS and CDR2 SASEGT. The CDR3 loop is CASSVPSGQGYSPLHF. The CDR3 DNA reads TGTGCCAGCAGTGTCCCCTCGGGACAGGGTTATTCACCCCTCCACTTT.

The CDR3 DNA reads as TGTGCCACCAGCGCGCGGGATGGCTACACCTTC. Translating gives CATSARDGYTF. V gene TRBV15 combines with J gene TRBJ1-2, with D uncertain. This CDR3 has 11 amino acids. V lost 5 bases and J lost 6, with 7 bases in between. Germline assignment: CDR1 LNHNV and CDR2 YYDKDF (reference sequence).

This clone was counted a single time. The chain links TRBV7-6 to TRBJ2-2; D is unresolved. The CDR3 sequence is 15 residues long. Germline CDR1 SGHVS, CDR2 FNYEAQ. Trimming took off 2 bases at V and 9 bases at J, with 16 bases between the two ends. The CDR3 nucleotides are TGTGCCAGCAGCTTAAGCGCCAGAACTTCTAGGGAGCTGTTTTTT. Translating gives CASSLSARTSRELFF. Complete variable domain (other parts from reference TRBV7-6 and TRBJ2-2): GAGVSQSPRYKVTKRGQDVALRCDPISGHVSLYWYRQALGQGPEFLTYFNYEAQQDKSGLPNDRFSAERPEGSISTLTIQRTEQRDSAMYRCASSLSARTSRELFFGEGSRLTVL.

The rearrangement links TRBV30 to TRBJ1-2; 12 nucleotides match TRBD1. The ends lost 7 bases at V and 6 bases at J; junction bases unmatched: 12. Germline V gene data show CDR1 as GTSNPN and CDR2 as SVGIG (reference sequence). This CDR3 has 15 amino acids. For the CDR3, the DNA is TGTGCCTACAAATTACCGGGACAGGGGGCTCATGGCTACACCTTC. It codes for CAYKLPGQGAHGYTF. The full variable domain, completed using reference TRBV30 and TRBJ1-2, is SQTIHQWPATLVQPVGSPLSLECTVEGTSNPNLYWYRQAAGRGLQLLFYSVGIGQISSEVPQNLSASRPQDRQFILSSKKLLLSDSGFYLCAYKLPGQGAHGYTFGSGTRLTVV.

The J gene is TRBJ1-1, the V gene TRBV5-8, with 7 bases fitting TRBD1. The CDR3 length is 15 residues. Germline loops: CDR1 SGHTS, CDR2 YDEGEE. J was trimmed by 10 bases and V by 1 base; bases with no gene match: 13. The CDR3 protein is CASSLKGAYRQTAFF. CDR3 sequence (DNA): TGTGCCAGCAGCTTGAAGGGGGCGTATCGCCAGACAGCTTTCTTT. Based on the CDR3 plus reference TRBV5-8 and TRBJ1-1, the full variable domain is EAGVTQSPTHLIKTRGQQATLRCSPISGHTSVYWYQQALGLGLQFLLWYDEGEERNRGNFPPRFSGRQFPNYSSELNVNALELEDSALYLCASSLKGAYRQTAFFGQGTRLTVV.